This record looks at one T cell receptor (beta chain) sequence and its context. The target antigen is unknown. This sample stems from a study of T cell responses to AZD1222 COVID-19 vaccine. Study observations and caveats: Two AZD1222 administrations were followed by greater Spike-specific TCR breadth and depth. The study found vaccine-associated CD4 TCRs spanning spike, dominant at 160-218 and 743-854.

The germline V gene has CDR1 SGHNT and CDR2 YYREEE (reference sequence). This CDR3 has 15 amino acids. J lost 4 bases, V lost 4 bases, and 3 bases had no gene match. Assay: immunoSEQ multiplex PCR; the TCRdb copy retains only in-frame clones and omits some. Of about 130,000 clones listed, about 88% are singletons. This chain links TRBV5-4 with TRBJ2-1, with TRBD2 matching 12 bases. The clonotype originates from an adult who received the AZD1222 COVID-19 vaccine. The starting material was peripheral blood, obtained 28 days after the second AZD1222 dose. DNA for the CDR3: TGTGCCAGCAGCACAGGGACTAGCGGGTACAATGAGCAGTTCTTC. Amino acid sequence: CASSTGTSGYNEQFF.